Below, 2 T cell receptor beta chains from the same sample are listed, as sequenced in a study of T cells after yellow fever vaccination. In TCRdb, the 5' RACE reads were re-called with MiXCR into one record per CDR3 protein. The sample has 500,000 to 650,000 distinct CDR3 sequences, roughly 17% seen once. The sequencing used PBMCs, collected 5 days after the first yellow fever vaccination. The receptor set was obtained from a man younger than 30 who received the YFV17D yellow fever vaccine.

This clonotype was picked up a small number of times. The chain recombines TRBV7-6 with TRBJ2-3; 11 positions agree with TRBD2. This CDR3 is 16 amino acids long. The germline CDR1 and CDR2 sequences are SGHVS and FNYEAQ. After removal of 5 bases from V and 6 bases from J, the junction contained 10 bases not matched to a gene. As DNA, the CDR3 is TGTGCCAGCAGCCGTAGCGGGGGGGCCCCAACCGATACGCAGTATTTT. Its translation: CASSRSGGAPTDTQYF. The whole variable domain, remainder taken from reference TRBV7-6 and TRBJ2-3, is GAGVSQSPRYKVTKRGQDVALRCDPISGHVSLYWYRQALGQGPEFLTYFNYEAQQDKSGLPNDRFSAERPEGSISTLTIQRTEQRDSAMYRCASSRSGGAPTDTQYFGPGTRLTVL.

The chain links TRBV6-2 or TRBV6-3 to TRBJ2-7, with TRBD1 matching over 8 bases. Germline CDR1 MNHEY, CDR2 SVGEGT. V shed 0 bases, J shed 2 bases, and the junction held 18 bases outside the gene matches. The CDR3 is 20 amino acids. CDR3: CASSYSMENLRQGLAYEQYF. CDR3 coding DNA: TGTGCCAGCAGTTACTCGATGGAAAATCTACGACAGGGGCTTGCCTACGAGCAGTACTTC.